This TCR beta chain was identified during a study of T cell repertoires in cytomegalovirus infection. Study results and limitations: Ex vivo responses were dominated by HLA-C-restricted CMV-specific TCR beta clonotypes. Adding up the frequency of public TCR beta families identified people who carried CMV plus the relevant HLA.

Per germline, CDR1 LNHDA and CDR2 SQIVND (reference sequence). The CDR3 spans 14 residues. Trimming took off 10 bases at V and 0 bases at J, with 14 bases between the two ends. One entry per CDR3 protein results from TCRdb running MiXCR on the reads. The sample yields under 300,000 distinct CDR3 sequences, less than 25% seen once. This clonotype was counted once. Antigen specificity is unknown. This sequence joins TRBV19 and TRBJ2-3; D is unclear. The sequencing used cultured PBMCs, collected from culture after CMV antigen stimulation. The sequence was collected from a human donor in good health (CMV status not recorded). Some clones in this sample may be carry-over from other donors' samples. The CDR3 bases are TGTGCCACCAGCTTCGACGGGAGCACAGATACGCAGTATTTT. Amino acids: CATSFDGSTDTQYF.